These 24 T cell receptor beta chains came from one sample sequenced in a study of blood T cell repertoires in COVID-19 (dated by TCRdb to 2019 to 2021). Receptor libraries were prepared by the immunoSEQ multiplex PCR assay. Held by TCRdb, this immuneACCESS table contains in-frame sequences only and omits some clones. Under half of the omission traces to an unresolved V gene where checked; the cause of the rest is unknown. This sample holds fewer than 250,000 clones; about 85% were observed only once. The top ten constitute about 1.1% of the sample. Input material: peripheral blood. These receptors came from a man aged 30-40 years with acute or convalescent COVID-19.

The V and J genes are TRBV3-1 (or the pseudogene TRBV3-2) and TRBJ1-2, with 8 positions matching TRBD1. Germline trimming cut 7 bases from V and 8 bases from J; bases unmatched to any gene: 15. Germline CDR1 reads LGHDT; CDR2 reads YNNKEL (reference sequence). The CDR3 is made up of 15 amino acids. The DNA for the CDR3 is TGTGCCAGCACCCCAACGAGGACAGGGTATATCGGCTACACCTTC. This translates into CASTPTRTGYIGYTF.

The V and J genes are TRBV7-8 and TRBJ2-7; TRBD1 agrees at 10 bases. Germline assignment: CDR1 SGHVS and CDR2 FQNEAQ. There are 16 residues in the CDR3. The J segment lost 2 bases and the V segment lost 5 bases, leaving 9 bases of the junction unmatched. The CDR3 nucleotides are TGTGCCAGCAGCACCTGGGACAGGGGTACAACCTACGAGCAGTACTTC. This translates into CASSTWDRGTTYEQYF.

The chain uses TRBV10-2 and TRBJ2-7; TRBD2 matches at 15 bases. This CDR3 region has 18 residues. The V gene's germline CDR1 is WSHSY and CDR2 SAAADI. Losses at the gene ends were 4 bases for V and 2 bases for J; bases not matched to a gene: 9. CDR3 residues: CASSGGLAGGKPAYEQYF. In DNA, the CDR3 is TGCGCCAGCAGTGGCGGACTAGCGGGGGGGAAGCCCGCCTACGAGCAGTACTTC.

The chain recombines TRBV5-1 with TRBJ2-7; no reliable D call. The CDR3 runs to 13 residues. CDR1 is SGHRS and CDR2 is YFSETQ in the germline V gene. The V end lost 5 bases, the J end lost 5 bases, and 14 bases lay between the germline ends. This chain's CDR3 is CASSKSPSDEQYF. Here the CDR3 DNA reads TGCGCCAGCAGTAAAAGCCCCTCGGACGAGCAGTACTTC.

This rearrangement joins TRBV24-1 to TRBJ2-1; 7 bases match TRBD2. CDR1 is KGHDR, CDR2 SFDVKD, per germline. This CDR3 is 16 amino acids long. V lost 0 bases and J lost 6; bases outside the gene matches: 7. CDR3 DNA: TGTGCCACCAGTGATTTGTCCCCCTCGGGGGGCAATGAGCAGTTCTTC. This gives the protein CATSDLSPSGGNEQFF.

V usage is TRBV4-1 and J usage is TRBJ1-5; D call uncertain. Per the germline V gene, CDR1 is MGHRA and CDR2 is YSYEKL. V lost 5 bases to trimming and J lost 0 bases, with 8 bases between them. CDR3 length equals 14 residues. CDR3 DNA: TGCGCCAGCAGCAACGGTTATAGCAATCAGCCCCAGCATTTT. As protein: CASSNGYSNQPQHF.

CDR3 nucleotides: TGTGCCTGGAAGGACAGGGACTATGGCTACACCTTC. Its translation is CAWKDRDYGYTF. The chain recombines TRBV30 with TRBJ1-2; 8 bases fit TRBD1. Germline CDR1 GTSNPN, CDR2 SVGIG (reference sequence). This CDR3 comprises 12 residues. Trimming cost V 4 bases and J 3 bases; bases outside gene matches: 1.

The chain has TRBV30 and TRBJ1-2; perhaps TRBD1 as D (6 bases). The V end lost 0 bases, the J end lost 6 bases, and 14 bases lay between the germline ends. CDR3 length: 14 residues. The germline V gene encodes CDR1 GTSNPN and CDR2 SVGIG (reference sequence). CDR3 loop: CAWSVAFGGHGYTF. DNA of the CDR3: TGTGCCTGGAGTGTTGCCTTTGGGGGCCATGGCTACACCTTC.

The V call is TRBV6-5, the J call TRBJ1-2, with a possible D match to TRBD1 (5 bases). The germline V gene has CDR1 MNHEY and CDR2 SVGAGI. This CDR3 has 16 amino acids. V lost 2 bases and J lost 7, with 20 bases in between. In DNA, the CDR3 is TGTGCCAGCAGTTACCATGCGCGCAGGGTAGTTGGTGGCTACACCTTC. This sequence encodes CASSYHARRVVGGYTF.

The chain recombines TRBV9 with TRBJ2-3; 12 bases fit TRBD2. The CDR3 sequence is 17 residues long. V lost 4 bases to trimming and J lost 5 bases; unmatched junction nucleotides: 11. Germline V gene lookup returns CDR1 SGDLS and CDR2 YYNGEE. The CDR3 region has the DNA TGTGCCAGCAGCCCACTTGGAACTAGCGGGGGGATAGATACGCAGTATTTT. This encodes CASSPLGTSGGIDTQYF.

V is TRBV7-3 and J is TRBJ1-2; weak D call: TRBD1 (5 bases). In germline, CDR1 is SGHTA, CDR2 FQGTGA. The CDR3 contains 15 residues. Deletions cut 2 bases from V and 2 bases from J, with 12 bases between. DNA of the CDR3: TGTGCCAGCAGCTTAGGGGGGGACTTAAACTATGGCTACACCTTC. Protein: CASSLGGDLNYGYTF. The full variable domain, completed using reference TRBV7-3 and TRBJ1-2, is GAGVSQTPSNKVTEKGKYVELRCDPISGHTALYWYRQSLGQGPEFLIYFQGTGAADDSGLPNDRFFAVRPEGSVSTLKIQRTERGDSAVYLCASSLGGDLNYGYTFGSGTRLTVV.

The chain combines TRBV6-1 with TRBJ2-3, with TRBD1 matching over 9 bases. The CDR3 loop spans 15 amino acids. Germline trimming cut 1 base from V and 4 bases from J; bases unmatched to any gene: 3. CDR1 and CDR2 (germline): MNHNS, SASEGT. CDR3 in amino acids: CASSEGTGAADTQYF. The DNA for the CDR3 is TGTGCCAGCAGTGAAGGGACAGGGGCCGCAGATACGCAGTATTTT.

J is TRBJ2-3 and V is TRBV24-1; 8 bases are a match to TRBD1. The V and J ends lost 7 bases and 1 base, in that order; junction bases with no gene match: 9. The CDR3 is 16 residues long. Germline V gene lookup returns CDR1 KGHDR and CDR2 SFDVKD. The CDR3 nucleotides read TGTGCCACCAGCCTGGGTCAGGGGGCTGGCACAGATACGCAGTATTTT. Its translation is CATSLGQGAGTDTQYF.

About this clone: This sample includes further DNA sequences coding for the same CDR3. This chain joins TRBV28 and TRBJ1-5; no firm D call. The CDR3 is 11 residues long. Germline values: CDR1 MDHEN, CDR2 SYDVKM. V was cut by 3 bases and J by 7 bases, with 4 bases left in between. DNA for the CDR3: TGTGCCAGCAGTTTCAGACAGCCCCAGCATTTT. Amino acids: CASSFRQPQHF.

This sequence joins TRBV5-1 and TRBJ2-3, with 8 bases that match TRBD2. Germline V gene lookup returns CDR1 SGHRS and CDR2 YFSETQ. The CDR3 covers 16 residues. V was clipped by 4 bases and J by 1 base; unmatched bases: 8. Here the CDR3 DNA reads TGCGCCAGCAGCACCTCTAGCGGGTTGGGCACAGATACGCAGTATTTT. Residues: CASSTSSGLGTDTQYF.

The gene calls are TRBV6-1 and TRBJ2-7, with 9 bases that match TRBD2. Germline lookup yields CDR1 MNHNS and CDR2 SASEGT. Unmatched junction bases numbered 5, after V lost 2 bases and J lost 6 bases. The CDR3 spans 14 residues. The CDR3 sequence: CASSELAGFVEQYF. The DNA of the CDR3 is TGTGCCAGCAGTGAACTAGCGGGATTCGTCGAGCAGTACTTC.

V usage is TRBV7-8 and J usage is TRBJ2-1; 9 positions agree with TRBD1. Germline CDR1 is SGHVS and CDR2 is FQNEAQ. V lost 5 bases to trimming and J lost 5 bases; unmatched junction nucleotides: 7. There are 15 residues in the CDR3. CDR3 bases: TGTGCCAGCAGCCCAGGACAGGGGTGGAACAATGAGCAGTTCTTC. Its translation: CASSPGQGWNNEQFF.

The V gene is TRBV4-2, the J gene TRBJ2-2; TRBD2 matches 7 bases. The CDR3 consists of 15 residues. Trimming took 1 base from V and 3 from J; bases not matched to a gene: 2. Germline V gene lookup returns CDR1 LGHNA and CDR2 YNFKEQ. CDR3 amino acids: CASSQGLADTGELFF. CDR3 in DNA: TGTGCCAGCAGCCAAGGACTAGCTGACACCGGGGAGCTGTTTTTT.

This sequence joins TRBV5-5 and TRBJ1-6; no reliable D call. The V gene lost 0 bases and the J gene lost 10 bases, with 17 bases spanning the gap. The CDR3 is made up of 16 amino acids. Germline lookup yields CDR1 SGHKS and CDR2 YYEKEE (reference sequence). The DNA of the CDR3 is TGTGCCAGCAGCTTGGAACAGTCCCCAACGGGGTCACCCCTCCACTTT. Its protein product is CASSLEQSPTGSPLHF.

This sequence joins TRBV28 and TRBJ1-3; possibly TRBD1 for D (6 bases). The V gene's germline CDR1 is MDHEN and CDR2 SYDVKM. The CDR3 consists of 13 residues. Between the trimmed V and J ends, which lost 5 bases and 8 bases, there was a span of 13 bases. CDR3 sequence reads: CASSRNRVHTIYF. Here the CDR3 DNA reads TGTGCCAGCAGTCGCAACAGGGTCCACACCATATATTTT.

The CDR3 is CAMTGTSGITDTQYF. The CDR3 nucleotides read TGTGCCATGACCGGGACTAGCGGGATCACAGATACGCAGTATTTT. The chain couples TRBV10-3 to TRBJ2-3; TRBD2 aligns across 13 bases. This CDR3 spans 15 amino acids. Germline-derived CDR1 and CDR2 are ENHRY and SYGVKD. Losses at the gene ends were 9 bases for V and 2 bases for J; bases not matched to a gene: 5.

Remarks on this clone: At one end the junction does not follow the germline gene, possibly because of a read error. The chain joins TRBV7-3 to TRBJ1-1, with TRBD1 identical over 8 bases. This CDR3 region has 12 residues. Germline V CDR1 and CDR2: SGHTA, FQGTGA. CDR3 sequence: CASSWTGRFLEF. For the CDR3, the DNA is TGTGCCAGCAGCTGGACAGGGCGATTCCTGGAATTT.

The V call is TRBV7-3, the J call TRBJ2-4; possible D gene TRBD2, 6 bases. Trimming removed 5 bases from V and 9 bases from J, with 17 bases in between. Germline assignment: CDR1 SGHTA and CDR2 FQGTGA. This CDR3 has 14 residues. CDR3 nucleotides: TGTGCCAGCAGCCCGGGAAGGCTGGGGGGCATTCAGTACTTC. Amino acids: CASSPGRLGGIQYF.

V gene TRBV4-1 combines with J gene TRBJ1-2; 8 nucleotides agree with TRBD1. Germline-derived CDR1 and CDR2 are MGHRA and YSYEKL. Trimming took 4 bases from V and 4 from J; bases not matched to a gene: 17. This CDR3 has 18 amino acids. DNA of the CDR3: TGCGCCAGCAGCCTAGGTCGAGCAGGGGGCGCCGGAGGCTATGGCTACACCTTC. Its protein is CASSLGRAGGAGGYGYTF.